A single T cell receptor (beta chain) is shown here with its context. The data originate from a study of blood T cell repertoires in COVID-19. Study overall: Donors in the United States, Italy and Spain gave samples during acute or convalescent COVID-19. PBMCs, B-cell-depleted T cells, or T cells provided the cDNA or gDNA that made up the material.

Per the original methods: It was from reference gene primer amplification that nucleated cell counts were estimated. The method was immunoSEQ multiplex PCR; TCRdb's version includes in-frame clones alone and lacks a portion of them. That table is the source of V, J and clone size, and D and trimming were worked out from the DNA. The top ten clones hold approximately 20% of a sample with fewer than 150,000 clones, approximately 83% of them seen once. V lost 3 bases and J 1 base, leaving 3 bases between the germline ends. The CDR3 sequence is 11 residues long. From germline, CDR1 is SQVTM and CDR2 ANQGSEA.

Sequencing was carried out using peripheral blood. The chain employs TRBV29-1 and TRBJ1-1; D remains ambiguous. This TCR derives from a woman in her fifties or sixties who had recovered from COVID-19. The CDR3 sequence is CSVDGNTEAFF. CDR3 DNA sequence: TGCAGCGTTGACGGGAACACTGAAGCTTTCTTT.